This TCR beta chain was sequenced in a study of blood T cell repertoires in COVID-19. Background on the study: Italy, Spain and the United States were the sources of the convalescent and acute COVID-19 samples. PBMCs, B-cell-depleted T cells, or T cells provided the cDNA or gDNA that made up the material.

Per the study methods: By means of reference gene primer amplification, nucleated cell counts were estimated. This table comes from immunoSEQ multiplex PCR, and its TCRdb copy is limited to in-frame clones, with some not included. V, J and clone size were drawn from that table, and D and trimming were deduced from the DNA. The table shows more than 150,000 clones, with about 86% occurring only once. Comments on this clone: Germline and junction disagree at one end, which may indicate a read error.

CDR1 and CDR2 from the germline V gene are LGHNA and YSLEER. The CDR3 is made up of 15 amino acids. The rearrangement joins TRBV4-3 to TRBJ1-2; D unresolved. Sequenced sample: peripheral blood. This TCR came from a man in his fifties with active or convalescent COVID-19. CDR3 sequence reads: CASSQDIGRAYDYTF. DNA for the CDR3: TGCGCCAGCAGCCAAGATATTGGTCGCGCCTATGACTACACCTTC.